This TCR beta chain was sequenced during a study of chemoradiotherapy in HPV16-positive cancers. Looking at the study overall: A couple of HPV16-positive patients' cells yielded candidate HPV-specific clones and common motifs. Notes on the study in general: HPV-specific T cells were functionally defined from only two HPV16-positive patients. During treatment, candidate HPV-specific clones and E7-related motifs expanded in tumor.

Samples were taken several times over chemoradiotherapy. Of note for this clone: What it binds is unknown.

Germline V gene sequence: CDR1 SGHNT, CDR2 YENEEA. The CDR3 extends over 13 amino acids. Trimming removed 2 bases at V and 8 bases at J, with 10 bases between. Measured with immunoSEQ multiplex PCR; TCRdb has only the in-frame clones, and not every one. This table has some 19,000 clones, roughly 86% appearing once. The receptor was isolated from a human donor with HPV-associated anogenital cancer. Sequenced here: blood, sampled from a patient who underwent chemoradiotherapy. The chain uses TRBV11-3 and TRBJ1-3; no reliable D call. CDR3 amino acids: CASSLRTADTIYF. CDR3 nucleotide sequence: TGTGCCAGCAGCTTAAGGACCGCCGACACCATATATTTT.